The T cell receptor (beta chain) under discussion was sequenced for a study of cytomegalovirus exposure and HLA in healthy donors. The CDR3 has 13 amino acids. Germline V CDR1 and CDR2: SGHAT, FQNNGV. V lost 10 bases, J lost 3 bases, and 8 bases stayed unmatched. On this clone: Its target is not known.

Study results and limitations: Later on, an analysis found that several of the most significant clusters appeared to be linked to common viral pathogens, which included parvovirus B19. Rates of TCR association differed by HLA locus in a later analysis, with DRB1 highest and HLA-C lowest.

PCR involved 60 Vbeta and 13 Jbeta primers. TCRdb's table, derived via immunoSEQ multiplex PCR, lists solely in-frame clones and lacks some. The sample lists about 160,000 clones, 70% to 90% occurring once. This sequence was found in a woman in her thirties in good health and CMV-seronegative. The chain recombines TRBV11-2 with TRBJ2-7; 8 positions agree with TRBD2. The sequenced sample was PBMCs. The CDR3 loop reads CATGGGDFYEQYF. The CDR3, as DNA: TGTGCCACGGGAGGGGGGGACTTCTACGAGCAGTACTTC.